These T cell receptor beta chains were read from a single sample in a study of blood T cell repertoires in COVID-19. Here immunoSEQ multiplex PCR was the method, and the copy in TCRdb shows in-frame clones only, minus some. The sample lists over 20,000 clones, about 83% seen once, with about a quarter in the top ten. Sequenced material: peripheral blood. Receptors originate from a human donor with active COVID-19. The donor label of this sample is uncertain. CDR3s include the opening cysteine and the closing phenylalanine or tryptophan. D genes are given only for firm matches. The size entry is marked missing in some rows and otherwise reads once, few, many or a size class.

d_call clone_size j_call cdr3_length v_call cdr3_nt cdr3_aa
TRBD1 NA TRBJ2-1 14 TRBV11-2 TGTGCCAGCAGCTTTGGACAGGGCTACAATGAGCAGTTCTTC CASSFGQGYNEQFF
NA once TRBJ2-7 14 TRBV10-3 TGTGCCATCAGTGAGTACGAGCAGGTTTCCGAGCAGTACTTC CAISEYEQVSEQYF
NA NA TRBJ2-1 14 TRBV5-4 TGTGCCAGCGGGAGACGTTGGGGGGACAATGAGCAGTTCTTC CASGRRWGDNEQFF
TRBD2 NA TRBJ2-7 15 TRBV10-3 TGTGCCATCAGTGAGCTCGGACTAGGCACTTTCGAGCAGTACTTC CAISELGLGTFEQYF
NA few TRBJ1-5 17 TRBV19 TGTGCCAGTAGTATAGATGGGCCCCGCCATAGCAATCAGCCCCAGCATTTT CASSIDGPRHSNQPQHF
NA NA TRBJ2-5 15 TRBV7-9 TGTGCCAGCAGCTTATCAACGGCCCGGGGGGAGACCCAGTACTTC CASSLSTARGETQYF
TRBD2 NA TRBJ2-2 17 TRBV3-1/TRBV3-2 TGTGCCAGCAGCCAAAAGCCAGGGACTACGAACACCGGGGAGCTGTTTTTT CASSQKPGTTNTGELFF
TRBD1 NA TRBJ2-6 15 TRBV5-1 TGCGCCAGCAGCCTGGACAGGCCTGGGGCCAACGTCCTGACTTTC CASSLDRPGANVLTF
NA NA TRBJ1-6 15 TRBV6-1 TGTGCCAGCAGTGAACGTAGACAATATAATTCACCCCTCCACTTT CASSERRQYNSPLHF
TRBD2 NA TRBJ2-1 14 TRBV27 TGTGCCAGCAGTTTCGCGGGGGGCTACAATGAGCAGTTCTTC CASSFAGGYNEQFF